This T cell receptor (beta chain) was profiled in a study of CD8 T cells in Susac syndrome (dated by TCRdb to about 2019). The study in broad terms: The study used repertoire sequencing to test whether antigen drove CD8+ T cell activation and differentiation in Susac syndrome. CD8+ T cell repertoire clonality was compared between about a dozen healthy donors, some 14 Susac syndrome patients and 15 multiple sclerosis patients. Broad study findings and their caveats: The TCR sequencing and HLA analysis was acknowledged to have included a relatively small number of individuals.

RNA was extracted with the RNeasy kit and roughly 0.45 to 1 ug was reverse transcribed using random hexamers. The immunoSEQ multiplex PCR assay, covering 54 Vbeta and 13 Jbeta segments, was used to amplify TCR beta CDR3 regions. PCR amplification bias was corrected by using a synthetic template baseline for primer optimization and computational correction. As for how the authors treated the data: Only productive sequences were kept, with reads annotated to V, D and J genes according to IMGT and analyzed in immunoSEQ Analyzer. Clonality was calculated as one minus the Shannon entropy normalized by log2 of the number of productive unique sequences. Public and private clones were assessed among the 100 most prevalent clones of each patient and control. Clones were defined as Susac-specific if absent from the healthy and MS cohorts, from around 1,000 published viral clones and from other ImmuneACCESS disease sequences. The public reads were reprocessed in TCRdb via fastp at Q25 and MiXCR, keeping in-frame beta chains. A single entry per CDR3 protein holds the most common genes and DNA from its merged rows. None of the V and J calls come from the authors' own analysis; TCRdb made them. The sample data list a few hundred thousand distinct CDR3 sequences, and 75% to 90% of these were observed just once. The ten largest clones capture about 0.1% of the sample.

Worth noting for this clonotype: Which antigen it targets is not known. No base-level quality is on record; no much larger clone is a single base apart.

Peripheral blood CD8+ and CD4+ T cells from healthy donors, Susac syndrome patients and multiple sclerosis patients were profiled by high-throughput TCR beta sequencing. The multiple sclerosis controls were treatment-naive patients whose relapsing-remitting disease, either stable or active, fulfilled the revised McDonald criteria. CD8+ TEMRA cells were enriched by FACS, while bulk CD8+ and CD4+ T cells were purified by magnetic negative isolation. Blood was drawn into EDTA tubes, processed within 24 hours, and PBMCs were isolated by density gradient centrifugation. PBMCs destined for TCR sequencing were cryopreserved in liquid nitrogen and later thawed in a 37 °C water bath. A purity of at least 90% was achieved for sorted or isolated CD4+, CD8+ and CD8+ TEMRA cells. Specimen: CD8+ T cells from PBMCs. This clonotype was obtained from a human donor with multiple sclerosis.

The CDR3: CASSESSVSLNTEAFF. The bases are TGTGCCAGCAGTGAAAGTTCGGTCAGCCTGAACACTGAAGCTTTCTTT. This chain is built from TRBV6-1 and TRBJ1-1, with the D gene call left open. Inclusive of the bounding cysteine and phenylalanine, the CDR3 is 16 residues long. CDR3 DNA is the only sequence kept; it has 48 bases, read in frame from the first base. Sequences MNHNS (CDR1) and SASEGT (CDR2) are obtained from the germline V gene. Trimming at the junction amounts to 2 bases on V and 0 bases on J, and the germline ends lie 13 bases apart.